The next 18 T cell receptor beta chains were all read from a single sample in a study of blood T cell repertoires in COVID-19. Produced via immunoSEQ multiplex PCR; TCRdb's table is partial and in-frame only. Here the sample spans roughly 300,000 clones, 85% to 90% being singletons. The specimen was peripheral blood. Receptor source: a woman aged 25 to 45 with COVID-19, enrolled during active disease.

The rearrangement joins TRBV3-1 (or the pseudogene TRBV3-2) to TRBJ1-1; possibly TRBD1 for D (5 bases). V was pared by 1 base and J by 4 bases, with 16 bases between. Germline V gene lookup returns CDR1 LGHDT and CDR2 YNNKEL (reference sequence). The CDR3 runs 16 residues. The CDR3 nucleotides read TGTGCCAGCAGCCAAGTTCCGGGACTTAGCGGCACTGAAGCTTTCTTT. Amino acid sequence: CASSQVPGLSGTEAFF.

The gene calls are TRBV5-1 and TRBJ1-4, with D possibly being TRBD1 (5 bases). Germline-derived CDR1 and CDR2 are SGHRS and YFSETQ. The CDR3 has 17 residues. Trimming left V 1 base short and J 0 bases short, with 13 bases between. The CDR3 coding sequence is TGCGCCAGCAGCTTGAGGGGTGTAGATGCAACTAATGAAAAACTGTTTTTT. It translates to CASSLRGVDATNEKLFF. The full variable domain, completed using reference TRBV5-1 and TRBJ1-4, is KAGVTQTPRYLIKTRGQQVTLSCSPISGHRSVSWYQQTPGQGLQFLFEYFSETQRNKGNFPGRFSGRQFSNSRSEMNVSTLELGDSALYLCASSLRGVDATNEKLFFGSGTQLSVL.

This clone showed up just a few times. CDR3 nucleotide sequence: TGTGCCAGCAGCTTGGGACTAGTTAGCAATGAGCAGTTCTTC. Translating it yields CASSLGLVSNEQFF. V is TRBV5-4 and J is TRBJ2-1, with TRBD2 as a possible D gene (6 bases). Germline loops: CDR1 SGHNT, CDR2 YYREEE (reference sequence). The germline V and J ends were trimmed by 0 bases and 6 bases, with 10 bases remaining between them. This CDR3 is 14 amino acids long.

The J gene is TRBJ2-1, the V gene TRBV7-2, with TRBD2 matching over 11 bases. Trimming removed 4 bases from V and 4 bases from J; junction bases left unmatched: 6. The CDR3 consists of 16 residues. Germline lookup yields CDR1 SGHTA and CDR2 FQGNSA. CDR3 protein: CASSSRLAGSYNEQFF. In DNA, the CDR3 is TGTGCCAGCAGCTCCCGACTAGCGGGGAGTTACAATGAGCAGTTCTTC.

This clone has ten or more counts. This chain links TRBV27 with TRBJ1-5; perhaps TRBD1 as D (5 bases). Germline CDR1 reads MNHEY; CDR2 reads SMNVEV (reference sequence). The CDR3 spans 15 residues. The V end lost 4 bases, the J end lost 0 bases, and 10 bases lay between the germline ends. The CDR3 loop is CASSSHGGSNQPQHF. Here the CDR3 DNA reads TGTGCCAGCAGTTCACACGGGGGTAGCAATCAGCCCCAGCATTTT.

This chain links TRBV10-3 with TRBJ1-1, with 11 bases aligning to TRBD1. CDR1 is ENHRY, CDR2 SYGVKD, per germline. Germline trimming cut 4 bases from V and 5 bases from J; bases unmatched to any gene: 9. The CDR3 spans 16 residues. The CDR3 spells CAISGGQGGGGTEAFF. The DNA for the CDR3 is TGTGCCATCAGTGGGGGACAGGGGGGAGGAGGGACTGAAGCTTTCTTT.

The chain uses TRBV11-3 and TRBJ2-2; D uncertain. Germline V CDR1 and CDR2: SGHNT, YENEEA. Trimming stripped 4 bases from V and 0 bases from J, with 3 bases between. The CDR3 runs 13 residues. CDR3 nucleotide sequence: TGTGCCAGCAGCTCCGCGAACACCGGGGAGCTGTTTTTT. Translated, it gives CASSSANTGELFF.

The CDR3, as DNA: TGTGCCAGCAGTGAAACAGGGGGAGATTCACCCCTCCACTTT. Protein product: CASSETGGDSPLHF. The rearrangement joins TRBV6-1 to TRBJ1-6, with 8 positions matching TRBD1. This CDR3 has 14 residues. Germline V gene data show CDR1 as MNHNS and CDR2 as SASEGT. V lost 2 bases, J lost 8 bases, and 2 bases stayed unmatched.

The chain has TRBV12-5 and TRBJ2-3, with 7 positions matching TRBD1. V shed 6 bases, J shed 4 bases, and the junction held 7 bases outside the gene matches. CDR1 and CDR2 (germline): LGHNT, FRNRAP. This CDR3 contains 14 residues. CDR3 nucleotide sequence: TGTGCTAGTGGGACGACAGGGATAGCAGATACGCAGTATTTT. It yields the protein CASGTTGIADTQYF.

CDR3 amino acids: CASSLFSGGSRDTQYF. The CDR3 DNA is TGTGCCAGCTCACTCTTTAGCGGGGGATCGAGGGATACGCAGTATTTT. This chain uses TRBV18 with TRBJ2-3; 9 bases line up with TRBD2. Germline V gene lookup returns CDR1 KGHSH and CDR2 LQKENI. This CDR3 has 16 amino acids. Germline trimming cut 4 bases from V and 6 bases from J; bases unmatched to any gene: 11.

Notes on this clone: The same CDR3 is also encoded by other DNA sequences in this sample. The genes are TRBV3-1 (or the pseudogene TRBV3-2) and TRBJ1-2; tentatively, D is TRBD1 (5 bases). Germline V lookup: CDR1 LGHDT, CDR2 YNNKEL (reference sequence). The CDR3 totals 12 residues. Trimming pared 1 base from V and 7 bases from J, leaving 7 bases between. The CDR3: CASSQVGGGYTF. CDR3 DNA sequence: TGTGCCAGCAGCCAAGTCGGGGGTGGCTACACCTTC.

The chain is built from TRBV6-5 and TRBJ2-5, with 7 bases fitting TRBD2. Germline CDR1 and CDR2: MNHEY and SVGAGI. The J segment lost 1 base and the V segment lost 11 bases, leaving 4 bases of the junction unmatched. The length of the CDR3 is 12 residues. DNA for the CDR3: TGTGCCGTCTCTAGCGGCCAAGAGACCCAGTACTTC. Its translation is CAVSSGQETQYF.

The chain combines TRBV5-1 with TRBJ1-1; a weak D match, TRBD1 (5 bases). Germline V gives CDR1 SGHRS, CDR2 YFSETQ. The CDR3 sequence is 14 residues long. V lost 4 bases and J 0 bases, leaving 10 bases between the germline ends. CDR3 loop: CASSQGDLNTEAFF. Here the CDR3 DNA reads TGCGCCAGCAGCCAGGGCGACCTGAACACTGAAGCTTTCTTT.

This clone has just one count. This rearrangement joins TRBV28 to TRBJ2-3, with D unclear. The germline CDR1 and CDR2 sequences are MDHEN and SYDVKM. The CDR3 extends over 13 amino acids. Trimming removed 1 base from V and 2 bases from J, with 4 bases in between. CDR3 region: CASSLSITDTQYF. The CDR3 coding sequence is TGTGCCAGCAGTTTATCTATCACAGATACGCAGTATTTT.

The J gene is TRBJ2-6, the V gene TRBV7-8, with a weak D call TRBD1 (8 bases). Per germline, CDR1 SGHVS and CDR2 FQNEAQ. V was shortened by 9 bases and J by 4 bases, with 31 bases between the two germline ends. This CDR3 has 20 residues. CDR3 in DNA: TGTGCCAGGTTCCCCGGGGAGGGGGACAGGCGGGAAAAGGGGGCCAACGTCCTGACTTTC. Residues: CARFPGEGDRREKGANVLTF.

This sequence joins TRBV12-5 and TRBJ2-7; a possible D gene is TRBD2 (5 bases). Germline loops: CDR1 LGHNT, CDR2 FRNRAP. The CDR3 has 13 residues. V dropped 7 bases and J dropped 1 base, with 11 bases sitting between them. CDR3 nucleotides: TGTGCTAGTGAAGCGGCTGGGTCCTACGAGCAGTACTTC. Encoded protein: CASEAAGSYEQYF.

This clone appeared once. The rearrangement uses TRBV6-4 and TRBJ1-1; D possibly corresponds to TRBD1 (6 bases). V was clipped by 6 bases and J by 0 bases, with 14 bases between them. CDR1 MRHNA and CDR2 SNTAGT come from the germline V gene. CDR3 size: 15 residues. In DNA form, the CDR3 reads TGTGCCAGCAGGAGGACTGGACAGATGAACACTGAAGCTTTCTTT. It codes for CASRRTGQMNTEAFF.

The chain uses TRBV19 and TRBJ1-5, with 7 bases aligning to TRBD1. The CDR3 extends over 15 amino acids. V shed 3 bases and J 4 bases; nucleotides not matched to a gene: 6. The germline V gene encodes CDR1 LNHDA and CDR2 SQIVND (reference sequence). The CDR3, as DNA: TGTGCCAGTAGTATGTACAGGGGTGAGAATCAGCCCCAGCATTTT. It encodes CASSMYRGENQPQHF.